A single sample is the source of the 25 T cell receptor beta chains below, sequenced in a study of pediatric ulcerative colitis. Produced via immunoSEQ multiplex PCR; TCRdb's table is partial and in-frame only. This table holds tens of thousands of clones, about 90% found once. The sample taken for sequencing was blood. The receptors derive from a boy between 10 and 17 years old who was a control in a study of pediatric ulcerative colitis.

The chain combines TRBV7-6 with TRBJ2-7; D is uncertain. The germline CDR1 and CDR2 sequences are SGHVS and FNYEAQ. CDR3 size: 13 residues. Between the trimmed V and J ends, which lost 5 bases and 2 bases, there was a span of 10 bases. The CDR3 nucleotides read TGTGCCAGCAGCCCCGTTCGGACCTACGAGCAGTACTTC. It specifies CASSPVRTYEQYF. Drawing the rest from reference TRBV7-6 and TRBJ2-7, the complete variable domain is GAGVSQSPRYKVTKRGQDVALRCDPISGHVSLYWYRQALGQGPEFLTYFNYEAQQDKSGLPNDRFSAERPEGSISTLTIQRTEQRDSAMYRCASSPVRTYEQYFGPGTRLTVT.

The chain is built from TRBV28 and TRBJ1-1; no firm D call. The CDR3 spans 12 residues. V lost 6 bases and J lost 4, with 9 bases in between. Germline loops: CDR1 MDHEN, CDR2 SYDVKM. CDR3: CASSSVSTEAFF. In DNA form, the CDR3 reads TGTGCCAGCAGCTCCGTGAGCACTGAAGCTTTCTTT.

The chain couples TRBV15 to TRBJ2-1; D remains unclear. Trimming shortened V by 0 bases and J by 7 bases, and 4 bases separated the two germline ends. There are 12 residues in the CDR3. The germline gives CDR1 LNHNV, CDR2 YYDKDF (reference sequence). CDR3 DNA sequence: TGTGCCACCAGCAGAGATAGGAATGAGCAGTTCTTC. Amino acid sequence: CATSRDRNEQFF. Filled out from reference TRBV15 and TRBJ2-1, the complete variable domain reads DAMVIQNPRYQVTQFGKPVTLSCSQTLNHNVMYWYQQKSSQAPKLLFHYYDKDFNNEADTPDNFQSRRPNTSFCFLDIRSPGLGDTAMYLCATSRDRNEQFFGPGTRLTVL.

V and J are TRBV18 and TRBJ2-7, with TRBD1 identical over 9 bases. The CDR3 is made up of 16 amino acids. With 0 bases clipped from V and 2 bases from J, the junction kept 5 bases outside the gene matches. CDR1 and CDR2 from the germline V gene are KGHSH and LQKENI. CDR3 nucleotide sequence: TGTGCCAGCTCACCACCCAGGACAGGGGAAACCTACGAGCAGTACTTC. It yields the protein CASSPPRTGETYEQYF.

The rearrangement joins TRBV14 to TRBJ2-1; D may match TRBD1 or TRBD2 (6 bases each). V lost 4 bases, J lost 4 bases, and 17 bases lay in between. The CDR3 totals 16 residues. Germline V CDR1 and CDR2: SGHDN, FVKESK. In DNA, the CDR3 is TGTGCCAGCAGCCCGTCCATGAGGGGGGAGTACAATGAGCAGTTCTTC. It specifies CASSPSMRGEYNEQFF. Complete variable domain (other parts from reference TRBV14 and TRBJ2-1): EAGVTQFPSHSVIEKGQTVTLRCDPISGHDNLYWYRRVMGKEIKFLLHFVKESKQDESGMPNNRFLAERTGGTYSTLKVQPAELEDSGVYFCASSPSMRGEYNEQFFGPGTRLTVL.

The J gene is TRBJ2-7, the V gene TRBV15, with 9 bases that match TRBD2. The CDR3 runs to 16 residues. J lost 3 bases, V lost 0 bases, and 6 bases had no gene match. CDR1 LNHNV and CDR2 YYDKDF come from the germline V gene (reference sequence). The CDR3 loop reads CATSRDMASGDYEQYF. The CDR3 coding sequence is TGTGCCACCAGCAGAGATATGGCTAGCGGGGACTACGAGCAGTACTTC.

The gene calls are TRBV19 and TRBJ1-5; maybe TRBD1 (5 bases). The germline gives CDR1 LNHDA, CDR2 SQIVND (reference sequence). The V and J ends lost 5 bases and 2 bases respectively, with 13 bases between them. This CDR3 region has 15 residues. The CDR3 reads CASSEGVWGNQPQHF. CDR3 coding DNA: TGTGCCAGTAGTGAAGGGGTGTGGGGCAATCAGCCCCAGCATTTT.

The chain is built from TRBV5-4 and TRBJ2-5; 8 bases match TRBD2. V was pared by 1 base and J by 4 bases, with 9 bases of the junction left unmatched. The CDR3 contains 16 residues. CDR1 is SGHNT and CDR2 is YYREEE in the germline V gene (reference sequence). This chain's CDR3 is CASSLRLSGGRETQYF. In nucleotides, the CDR3 is TGTGCCAGCAGCTTGAGGTTGAGCGGGGGCCGAGAGACCCAGTACTTC.

This chain connects TRBV9 to TRBJ1-1; possible D gene TRBD1, 5 bases. The CDR3 is 16 amino acids. The ends were cut back, 3 bases at V and 0 bases at J, with 15 bases in the middle. Per the germline V gene, CDR1 is SGDLS and CDR2 is YYNGEE. The CDR3 nucleotides read TGTGCCAGCAGCGCCAAGCTTTCAGGGCTGAACACTGAAGCTTTCTTT. Amino acid sequence: CASSAKLSGLNTEAFF.

The chain is built from TRBV20-1 and TRBJ2-1, with D maybe TRBD2 (5 bases). Germline V lookup: CDR1 DFQATT, CDR2 SNEGSKA (reference sequence). V was clipped by 3 bases and J by 12 bases, with 12 bases between them. The CDR3 is made up of 11 amino acids. The CDR3 loop reads CSARTLETQFF. CDR3 bases: TGCAGTGCTAGGACACTAGAAACGCAGTTCTTC.

This clone has a handful of counts. The chain recombines TRBV4-3 with TRBJ1-5; maybe TRBD1 (5 bases). Looked up from germline, CDR1 is LGHNA and CDR2 is YSLEER. CDR3 length: 16 amino acids. Trimming pared 3 bases from V and 5 bases from J, leaving 17 bases between. The CDR3 protein is CASSQTAGGGDQPQHF. The CDR3 DNA follows: TGCGCCAGCAGCCAGACCGCGGGGGGTGGCGATCAGCCCCAGCATTTT.

The chain joins TRBV18 to TRBJ1-4, with D unclear. The CDR3 has 16 residues. V was trimmed by 4 bases and J by 0 bases, leaving 12 bases between them. Looked up from germline, CDR1 is KGHSH and CDR2 is LQKENI. The DNA for the CDR3 is TGTGCCAGCTCACAGGCCATTCCTACAACTAATGAAAAACTGTTTTTT. Protein: CASSQAIPTTNEKLFF.

The V and J genes are TRBV5-4 and TRBJ2-2; D not certain. The CDR3 consists of 16 residues. Germline V gene sequence: CDR1 SGHNT, CDR2 YYREEE (reference sequence). Trimming cost V 0 bases and J 5 bases, with 14 bases left between them. CDR3 nucleotides: TGTGCCAGCAGCTTGGGTTGGAGTGGTTCAACCGGGGAGCTGTTTTTT. Amino acids: CASSLGWSGSTGELFF.

The chain links TRBV29-1 to TRBJ1-5, with 8 bases lining up with TRBD1. The CDR3 extends over 12 amino acids. Germline lookup yields CDR1 SQVTM and CDR2 ANQGSEA. V lost 6 bases and J lost 4; bases outside the gene matches: 2. CDR3 nucleotide sequence: TGCAGCGTGGGACAGGCGAATCAGCCCCAGCATTTT. Amino acid sequence: CSVGQANQPQHF.

The chain uses TRBV29-1 and TRBJ1-2; no clear D gene. Germline V CDR1 and CDR2: SQVTM, ANQGSEA. The CDR3 covers 11 residues. V dropped 7 bases and J dropped 4 bases, with 10 bases sitting between them. The CDR3 is CSAGGSYGYTF. CDR3 in DNA: TGCAGCGCAGGCGGAAGCTATGGCTACACCTTC.

The CDR3 DNA is TGCAGCGTTACAACTAGCGCCCATCGGGAGACCCAGTACTTC. This sequence encodes CSVTTSAHRETQYF. V usage is TRBV29-1 and J usage is TRBJ2-5, with 7 bases matching TRBD2. J gave up 5 bases and V 5 bases, and 11 bases lay outside the gene matches. The CDR3 has 14 amino acids. Germline CDR1 and CDR2: SQVTM and ANQGSEA. Variable domain in full (rest from reference TRBV29-1 and TRBJ2-5): SAVISQKPSRDICQRGTSLTIQCQVDSQVTMMFWYRQQPGQSLTLIATANQGSEATYESGFVIDKFPISRPNLTFSTLTVSNMSPEDSSIYLCSVTTSAHRETQYFGPGTRLLVL.

The genes are TRBV28 and TRBJ2-5; 7 bases fit TRBD1. The CDR3 loop spans 14 amino acids. In germline, CDR1 is MDHEN, CDR2 SYDVKM. The V and J ends lost 6 bases and 6 bases, in that order; junction bases with no gene match: 10. Here the CDR3 reads CASSISDRAKTQYF. In nucleotides, the CDR3 is TGTGCCAGCAGCATAAGTGACAGGGCGAAGACCCAGTACTTC.

This clone was observed a handful of times. The J gene is TRBJ2-2, the V gene TRBV7-2; TRBD1 agrees at 8 bases. The CDR3 covers 17 residues. In germline, CDR1 is SGHTA, CDR2 FQGNSA. Losses at the gene ends were 1 base for V and 5 bases for J; bases not matched to a gene: 9. DNA for the CDR3: TGTGCCAGCAGCTTAGACCTCGCCAGGGGGCAAACCGGGGAGCTGTTTTTT. This encodes CASSLDLARGQTGELFF.

This sequence joins TRBV28 and TRBJ2-5; TRBD2 aligns across 7 bases. Trimming at V came to 5 bases and at J to 3 bases, leaving 6 bases not matched to a gene. The CDR3 totals 14 residues. CDR1 and CDR2 from the germline V gene are MDHEN and SYDVKM. CDR3 sequence: CASSVGGYEETQYF. CDR3 nucleotides: TGTGCCAGCAGTGTGGGAGGGTACGAAGAGACCCAGTACTTC.

V gene TRBV19 combines with J gene TRBJ2-1; 9 bases are a match to TRBD2. The ends lost 4 bases at V and 6 bases at J; junction bases unmatched: 7. The CDR3 sequence is 15 residues long. Germline assignment: CDR1 LNHDA and CDR2 SQIVND (reference sequence). For the CDR3, the DNA is TGTGCCAGTAGTAAGAGCGGGGGGAAGGGCAATGAGCAGTTCTTC. Its translation: CASSKSGGKGNEQFF.

V is TRBV7-6 and J is TRBJ2-5, with D maybe TRBD2 (5 bases). This CDR3 is built from 13 residues. V was pared by 1 base and J by 5 bases, with 8 bases between. The V gene's germline CDR1 is SGHVS and CDR2 FNYEAQ. The CDR3 DNA reads as TGTGCCAGCAGCTTAGTCCAGCGGGAGACCCAGTACTTC. It is translated as CASSLVQRETQYF.

The rearrangement uses TRBV18 and TRBJ1-2, with a weak D call TRBD1 (5 bases). Germline V gives CDR1 KGHSH, CDR2 LQKENI. V was shortened by 3 bases and J by 7 bases, with 21 bases between the two germline ends. There are 16 residues in the CDR3. The CDR3 nucleotides read TGTGCCAGCTCACCGTCGGGGCAACAGGTGGTCGGTGGCTACACCTTC. It encodes CASSPSGQQVVGGYTF. Complete variable domain (other parts from reference TRBV18 and TRBJ1-2): NAGVMQNPRHLVRRRGQEARLRCSPMKGHSHVYWYRQLPEEGLKFMVYLQKENIIDESGMPKERFSAEFPKEGPSILRIQQVVRGDSAAYFCASSPSGQQVVGGYTFGSGTRLTVV.

The chain uses TRBV25-1 and TRBJ2-7; TRBD1 agrees at 9 bases. CDR3 length: 14 residues. V was clipped by 3 bases and J by 5 bases; unmatched bases: 5. Germline V CDR1 and CDR2: MGHDK, SYGVNS. CDR3 in DNA: TGTGCCAGCAGTGAGGGACAGGGTTTCAACGAGCAGTACTTC. This encodes CASSEGQGFNEQYF.

The rearrangement joins TRBV28 to TRBJ1-2; the D gene is possibly TRBD1 (6 bases). CDR3 length: 12 residues. Trimming cost V 6 bases and J 4 bases, with 9 bases left between them. Germline V gene sequence: CDR1 MDHEN, CDR2 SYDVKM. The CDR3 sequence is CASSRGGYGYTF. CDR3 bases: TGTGCCAGCAGCAGGGGCGGCTATGGCTACACCTTC.

CDR3 sequence reads: CASSLSNTEAFF. CDR3 DNA sequence: TGTGCCAGCAGTCTCTCGAACACTGAAGCTTTCTTT. The chain couples TRBV6-6 to TRBJ1-1; D is uncertain. Between the trimmed V and J ends, which lost 5 bases and 1 base, there was a span of 5 bases. Germline V gives CDR1 MNHNY, CDR2 SVGAGI (reference sequence). The CDR3 is made up of 12 amino acids.